This T cell receptor beta chain was sequenced during a study of control samples from healthy donors and cancer patients. Profiled with immunoSEQ multiplex PCR; TCRdb holds only in-frame clones, not every one. The table has 100,000 or so clones, more than 85% seen once. Input material: blood. The TCR was taken from a woman in her thirties in good health.

CDR3 loop: CASSQTLDTPNEQFF. CDR3 in DNA: TGTGCCAGCAGCCAAACACTAGATACCCCTAATGAGCAGTTCTTC. The chain carries TRBV14 and TRBJ2-1, with a possible D match to TRBD2 (5 bases). The CDR3 sequence is 15 residues long. V was cut by 2 bases and J by 7 bases, with 15 bases left in between. Germline assignment: CDR1 SGHDN and CDR2 FVKESK.